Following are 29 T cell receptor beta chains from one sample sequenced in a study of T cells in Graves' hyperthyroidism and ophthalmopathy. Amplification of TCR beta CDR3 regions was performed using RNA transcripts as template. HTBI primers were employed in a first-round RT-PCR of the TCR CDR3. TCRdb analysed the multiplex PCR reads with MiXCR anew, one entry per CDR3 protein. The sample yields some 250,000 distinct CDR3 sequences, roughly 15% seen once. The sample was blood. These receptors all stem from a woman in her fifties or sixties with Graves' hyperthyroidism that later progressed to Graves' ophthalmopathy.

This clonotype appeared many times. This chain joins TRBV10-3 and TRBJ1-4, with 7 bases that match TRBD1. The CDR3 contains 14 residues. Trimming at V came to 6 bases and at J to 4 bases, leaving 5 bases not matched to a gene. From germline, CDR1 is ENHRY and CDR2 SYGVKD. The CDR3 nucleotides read TGTGCCATCAGCGAGACAGGGAATAATGAAAAACTGTTTTTT. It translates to CAISETGNNEKLFF.

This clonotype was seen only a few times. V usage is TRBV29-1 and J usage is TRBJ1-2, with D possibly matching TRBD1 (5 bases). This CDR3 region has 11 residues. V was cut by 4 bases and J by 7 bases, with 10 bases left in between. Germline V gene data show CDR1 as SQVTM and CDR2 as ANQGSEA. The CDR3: CSVGGRTGYTF. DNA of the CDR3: TGCAGCGTTGGGGGCAGGACTGGCTACACCTTC.

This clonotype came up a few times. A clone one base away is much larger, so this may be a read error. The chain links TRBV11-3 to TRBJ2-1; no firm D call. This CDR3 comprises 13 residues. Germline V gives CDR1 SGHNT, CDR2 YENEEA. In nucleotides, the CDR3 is TGTGTCAGCAGCTTAAGGGTTATCGATGAGCAGTTCTTC. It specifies CVSSLRVIDEQFF. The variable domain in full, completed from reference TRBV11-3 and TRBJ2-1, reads EAGVVQSPRYKIIEKKQPVAFWCNPISGHNTLYWYLQNLGQGPELLIRYENEEAVDDSQLPKDRFSAERLKGVDSTLKIQPAELGDSAVYLCVSSLRVIDEQFFGPGTRLTVL.

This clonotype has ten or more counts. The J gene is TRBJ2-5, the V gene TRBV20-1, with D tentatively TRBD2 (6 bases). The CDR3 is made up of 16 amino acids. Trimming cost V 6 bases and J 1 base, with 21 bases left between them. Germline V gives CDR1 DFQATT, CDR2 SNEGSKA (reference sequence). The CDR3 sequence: CSAARRANLLQETQYF. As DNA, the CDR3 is TGCAGTGCGGCCAGGAGGGCCAATCTCCTCCAAGAGACCCAGTACTTC.

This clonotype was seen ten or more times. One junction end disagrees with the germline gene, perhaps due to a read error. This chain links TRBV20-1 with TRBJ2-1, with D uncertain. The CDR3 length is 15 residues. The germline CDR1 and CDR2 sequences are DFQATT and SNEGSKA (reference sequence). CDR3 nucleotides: TGCAGTGCTAGAGCTGGTATGAGGTCCTTCAATGAGCAGTTCTTC. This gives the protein CSARAGMRSFNEQFF.

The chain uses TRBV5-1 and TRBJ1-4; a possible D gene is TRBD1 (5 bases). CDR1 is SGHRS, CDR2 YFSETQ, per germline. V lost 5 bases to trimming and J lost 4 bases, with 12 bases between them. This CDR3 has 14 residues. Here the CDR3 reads CASRVDSINEKLFF. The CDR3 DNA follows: TGCGCCAGCAGAGTTGACAGCATTAATGAAAAACTGTTTTTT.

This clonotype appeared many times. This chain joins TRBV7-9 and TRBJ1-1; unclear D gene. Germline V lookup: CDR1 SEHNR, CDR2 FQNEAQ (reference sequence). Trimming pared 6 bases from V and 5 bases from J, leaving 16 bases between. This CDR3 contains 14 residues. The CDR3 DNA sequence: TGTGCCAGCAGTTTAACTGCAGTGCGGACTGAAGCTTTCTTT. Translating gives CASSLTAVRTEAFF.

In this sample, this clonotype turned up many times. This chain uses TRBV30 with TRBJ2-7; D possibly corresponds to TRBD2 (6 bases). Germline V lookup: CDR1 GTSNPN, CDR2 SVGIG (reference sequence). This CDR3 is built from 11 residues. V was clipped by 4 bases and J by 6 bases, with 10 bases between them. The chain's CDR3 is CAWMGGGEQYF. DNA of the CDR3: TGTGCCTGGATGGGGGGAGGCGAGCAGTACTTC.

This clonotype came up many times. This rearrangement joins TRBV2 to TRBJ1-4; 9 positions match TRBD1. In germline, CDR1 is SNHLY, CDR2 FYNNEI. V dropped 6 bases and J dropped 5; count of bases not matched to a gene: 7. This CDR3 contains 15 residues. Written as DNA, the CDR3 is TGTGCCAGCAGCGAAACCGGGACAGGGAATGAAAAACTGTTTTTT. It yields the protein CASSETGTGNEKLFF.

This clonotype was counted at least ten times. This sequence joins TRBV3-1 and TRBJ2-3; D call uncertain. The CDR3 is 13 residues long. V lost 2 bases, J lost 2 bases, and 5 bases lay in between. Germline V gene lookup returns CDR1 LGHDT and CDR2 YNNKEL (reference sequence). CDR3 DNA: TGTGCCAGCAGCCAAACCTACACAGATACGCAGTATTTT. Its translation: CASSQTYTDTQYF.

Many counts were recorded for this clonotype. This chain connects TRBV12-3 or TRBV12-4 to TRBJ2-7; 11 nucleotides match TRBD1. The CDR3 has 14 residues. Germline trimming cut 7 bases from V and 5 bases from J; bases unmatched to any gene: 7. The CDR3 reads CASTGTGGKDEQYF. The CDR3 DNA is TGTGCCAGCACTGGGACAGGGGGGAAGGACGAGCAGTACTTC.

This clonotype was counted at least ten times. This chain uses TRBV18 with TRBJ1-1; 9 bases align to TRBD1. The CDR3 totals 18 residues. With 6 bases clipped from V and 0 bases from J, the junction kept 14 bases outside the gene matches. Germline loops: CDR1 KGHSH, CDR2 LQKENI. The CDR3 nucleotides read TGTGCCAGCTCGCTTCTTAGCGGGACAGGGAAGATGAACACTGAAGCTTTCTTT. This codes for CASSLLSGTGKMNTEAFF.

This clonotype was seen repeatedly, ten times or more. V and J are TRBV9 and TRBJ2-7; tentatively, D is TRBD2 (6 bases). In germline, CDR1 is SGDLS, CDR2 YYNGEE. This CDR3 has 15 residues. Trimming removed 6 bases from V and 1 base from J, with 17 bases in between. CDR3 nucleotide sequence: TGTGCCAGCATATTTAGTGCTGGGACTTCCTACGAGCAGTACTTC. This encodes CASIFSAGTSYEQYF.

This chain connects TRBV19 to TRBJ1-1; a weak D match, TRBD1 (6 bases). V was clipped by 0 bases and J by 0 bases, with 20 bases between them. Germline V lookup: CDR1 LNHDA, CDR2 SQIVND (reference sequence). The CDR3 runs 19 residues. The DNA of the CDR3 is TGTGCCAGTAGTATAGACGGTTGGGGGGCCGGTCACATGAACACTGAAGCTTTCTTT. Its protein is CASSIDGWGAGHMNTEAFF.

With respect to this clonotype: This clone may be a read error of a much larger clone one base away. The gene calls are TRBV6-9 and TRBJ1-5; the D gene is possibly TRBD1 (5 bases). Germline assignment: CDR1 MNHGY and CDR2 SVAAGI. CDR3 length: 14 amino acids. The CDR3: CAGSSGVGDQPQHF. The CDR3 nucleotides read TGTGCCGGCAGTTCCGGGGTAGGGGATCAGCCCCAGCATTTT.

CDR3 DNA: TGTGCCAGCACTACGGGGTTCCCCCCTTATGATACCTTC. Encoded protein: CASTTGFPPYDTF. This sequence joins TRBV5-4 and TRBJ1-2; D remains unclear. Trimming cost V 6 bases and J 14 bases, with 23 bases left between them. CDR1 is SGHNT and CDR2 is YYREEE in the germline V gene (reference sequence). This CDR3 comprises 13 residues.

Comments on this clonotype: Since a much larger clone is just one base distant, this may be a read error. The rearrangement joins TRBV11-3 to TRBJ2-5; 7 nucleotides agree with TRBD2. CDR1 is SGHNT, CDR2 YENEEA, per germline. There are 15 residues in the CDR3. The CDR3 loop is CVSSSGLVGGETQYF. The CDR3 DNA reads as TGTGTCAGCAGCTCCGGACTAGTGGGCGGAGAGACCCAGTACTTC.

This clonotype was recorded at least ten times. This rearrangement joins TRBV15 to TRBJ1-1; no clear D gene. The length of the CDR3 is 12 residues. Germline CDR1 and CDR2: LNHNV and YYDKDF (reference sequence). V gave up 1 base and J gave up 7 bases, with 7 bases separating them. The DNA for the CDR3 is TGTGCCACCAGCAGAGTTGTGGGTGAAGCTTTCTTT. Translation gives CATSRVVGEAFF.

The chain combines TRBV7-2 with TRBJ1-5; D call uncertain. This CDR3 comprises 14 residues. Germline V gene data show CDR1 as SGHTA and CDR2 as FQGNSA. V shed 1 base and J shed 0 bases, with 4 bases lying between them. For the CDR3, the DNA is TGTGCCAGCAGCTTAGGGATTAGCAATCAGCCCCAGCATTTT. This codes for CASSLGISNQPQHF.

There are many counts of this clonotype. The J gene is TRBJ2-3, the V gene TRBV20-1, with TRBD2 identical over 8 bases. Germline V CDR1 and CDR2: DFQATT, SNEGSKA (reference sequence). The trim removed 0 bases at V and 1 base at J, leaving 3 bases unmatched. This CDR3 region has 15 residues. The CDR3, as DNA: TGCAGTGCTAGAGATAGGCGGGAGGGCACAGATACGCAGTATTTT. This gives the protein CSARDRREGTDTQYF.

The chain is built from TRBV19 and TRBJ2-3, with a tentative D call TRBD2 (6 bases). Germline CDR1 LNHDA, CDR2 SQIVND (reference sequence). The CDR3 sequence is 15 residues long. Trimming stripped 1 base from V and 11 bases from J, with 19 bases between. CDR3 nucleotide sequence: TGTGCCAGTAGTATAGTAGGGACTTTTTCCTCGGGGCAGTATTTT. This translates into CASSIVGTFSSGQYF.

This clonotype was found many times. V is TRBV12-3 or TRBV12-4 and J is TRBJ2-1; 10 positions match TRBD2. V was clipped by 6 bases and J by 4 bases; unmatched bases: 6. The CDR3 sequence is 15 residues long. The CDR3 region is CASSLTSGTYNEQFF. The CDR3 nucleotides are TGTGCCAGCAGCCTTACTAGCGGGACTTACAATGAGCAGTTCTTC.

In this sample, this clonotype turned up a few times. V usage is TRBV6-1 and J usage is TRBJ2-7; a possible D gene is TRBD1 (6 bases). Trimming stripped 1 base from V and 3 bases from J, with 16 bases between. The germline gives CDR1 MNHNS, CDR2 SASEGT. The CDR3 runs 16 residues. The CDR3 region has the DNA TGTGCCAGCAGTGAAGTCGGCAGGGGATTCTACTACGAGCAGTACTTC. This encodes CASSEVGRGFYYEQYF.

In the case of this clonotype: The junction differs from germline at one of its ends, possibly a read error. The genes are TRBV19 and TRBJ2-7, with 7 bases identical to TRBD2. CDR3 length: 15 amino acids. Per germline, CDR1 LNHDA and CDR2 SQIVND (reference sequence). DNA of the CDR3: TGTGCCAGTAGTGTAGACAGCGGGGTATCCTACGAGCAGTACTTC. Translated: CASSVDSGVSYEQYF.

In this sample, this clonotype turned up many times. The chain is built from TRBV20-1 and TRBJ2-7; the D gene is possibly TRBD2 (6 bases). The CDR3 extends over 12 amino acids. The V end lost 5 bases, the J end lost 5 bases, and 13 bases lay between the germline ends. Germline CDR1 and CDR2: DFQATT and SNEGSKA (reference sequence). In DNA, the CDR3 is TGCAGTGCTCTAAGGGAGGTTGACGAGCAGTACTTC. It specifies CSALREVDEQYF.

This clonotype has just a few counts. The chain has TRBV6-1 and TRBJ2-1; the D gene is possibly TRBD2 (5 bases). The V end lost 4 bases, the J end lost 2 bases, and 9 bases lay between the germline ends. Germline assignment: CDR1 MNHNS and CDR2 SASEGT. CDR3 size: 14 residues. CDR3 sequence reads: CASSVRATYNEQFF. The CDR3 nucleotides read TGTGCCAGCAGTGTGAGGGCCACCTACAATGAGCAGTTCTTC.

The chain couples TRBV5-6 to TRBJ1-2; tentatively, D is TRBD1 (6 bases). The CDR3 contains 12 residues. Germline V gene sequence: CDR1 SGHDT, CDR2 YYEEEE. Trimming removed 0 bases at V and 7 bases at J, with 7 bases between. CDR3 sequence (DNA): TGTGCCAGCAGCTTGGTAGGGGGTGGCTACACCTTC. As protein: CASSLVGGGYTF.

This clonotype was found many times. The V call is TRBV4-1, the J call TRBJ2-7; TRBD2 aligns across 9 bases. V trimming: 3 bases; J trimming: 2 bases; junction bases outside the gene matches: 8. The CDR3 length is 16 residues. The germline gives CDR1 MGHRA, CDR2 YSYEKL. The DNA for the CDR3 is TGCGCCAGCAGCCACAAAAGCGGACTAGCGACCTACGAGCAGTACTTC. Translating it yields CASSHKSGLATYEQYF.

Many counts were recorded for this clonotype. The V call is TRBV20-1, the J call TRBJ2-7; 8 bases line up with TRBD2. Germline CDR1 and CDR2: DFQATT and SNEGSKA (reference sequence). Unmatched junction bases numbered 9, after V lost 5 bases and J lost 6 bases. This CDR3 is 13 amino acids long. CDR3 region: CSAGVAGFFEQYF. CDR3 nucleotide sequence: TGCAGTGCTGGGGTAGCGGGGTTCTTCGAGCAGTACTTC.